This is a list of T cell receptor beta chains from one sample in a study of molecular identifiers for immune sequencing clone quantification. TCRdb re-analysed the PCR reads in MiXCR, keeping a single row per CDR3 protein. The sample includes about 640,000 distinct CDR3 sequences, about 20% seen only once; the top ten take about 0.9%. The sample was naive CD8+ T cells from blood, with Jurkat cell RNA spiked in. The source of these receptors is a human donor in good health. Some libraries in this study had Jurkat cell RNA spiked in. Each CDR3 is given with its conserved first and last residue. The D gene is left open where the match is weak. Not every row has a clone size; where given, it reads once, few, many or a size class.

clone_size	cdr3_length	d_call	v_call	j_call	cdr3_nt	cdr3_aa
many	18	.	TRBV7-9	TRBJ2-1	TGTGCCAGCAGCTTAGCGCTAGACGGAGAAAACTCCTACAATGAGCAGTTCTTC	CASSLALDGENSYNEQFF
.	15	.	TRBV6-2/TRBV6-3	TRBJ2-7	TGTGCCAGCACTCAAGCGGGCGGCTTCTCCTACGAGCAGTACTTC	CASTQAGGFSYEQYF
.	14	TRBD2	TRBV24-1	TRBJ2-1	TGTGCCACCAGTGATTCTGGGACTAGCGGGAGTAGGCTCTTC	CATSDSGTSGSRLF
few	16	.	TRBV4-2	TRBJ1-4	TGTGCCAGCAGACACAGAGGGCTTGCAACTAATGAAAAACTGTTTTTT	CASRHRGLATNEKLFF
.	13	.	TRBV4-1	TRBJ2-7	TGCGTCAGCAGCCAAGGGACCTCCTACGAGCAGTACTTC	CVSSQGTSYEQYF
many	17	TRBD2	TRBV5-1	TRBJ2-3	TGCGCCAGCAGCTCAACTTTTAGCGGGAGTGGAAGAGATACGCAGTATTTT	CASSSTFSGSGRDTQYF
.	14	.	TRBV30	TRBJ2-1	TGTGCCTGGAGTTTTAGCGGAGCCTACAATGAGCAGTTCTTC	CAWSFSGAYNEQFF
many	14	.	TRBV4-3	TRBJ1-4	TGCGCCAGCAGCCAAGAATTGGCTAATGAAAAACTGTTTTTT	CASSQELANEKLFF
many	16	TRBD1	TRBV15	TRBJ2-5	TGTGCCACCAGCAGACGTTGGGACAGGGTCCAAGAGACCCAGTACTTC	CATSRRWDRVQETQYF
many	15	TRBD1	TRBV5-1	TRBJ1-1	TGCGCCAGCAGCTTGGAGACAGGGACAAACACTGAAGCTTTCTTT	CASSLETGTNTEAFF
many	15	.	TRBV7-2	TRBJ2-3	TGTGCCAGCAGCTTAGTGGCGCTCTTCACAGATACGCAGTATTTT	CASSLVALFTDTQYF
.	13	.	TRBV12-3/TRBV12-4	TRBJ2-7	TGTGCCAGCAGCCCGGGATCAACCTACGAGCGGTACTTC	CASSPGSTYERYF
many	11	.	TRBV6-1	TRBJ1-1	TGTGCCAGCGTCGGCCCCACTGAAGCTTTCTTT	CASVGPTEAFF
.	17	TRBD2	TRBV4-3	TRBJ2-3	TGCGCCAGCAGCCAAGATCAAGCGGGAGGGGGGACAGATACGCAGTATTTT	CASSQDQAGGGTDTQYF
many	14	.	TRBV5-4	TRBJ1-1	TGTGCCAGCAGCCCCCCACAGGGGAACACTGAAGCTTTCTTT	CASSPPQGNTEAFF
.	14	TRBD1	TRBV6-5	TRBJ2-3	TGTGCCAGCATCCACAGGGGGCGCCCAGATACGCAGTATTTT	CASIHRGRPDTQYF
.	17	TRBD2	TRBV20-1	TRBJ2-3	TGCAGTACTAGAGATCTCTTGGGGGAGGGCCACACAGATACGCAGTATTTT	CSTRDLLGEGHTDTQYF